These 30 T cell receptor beta chains came from one sample sequenced in a study of blood T cell repertoires in COVID-19. TCRdb's table, derived via immunoSEQ multiplex PCR, lists solely in-frame clones and lacks some. In the table there are 400,000 or so clones, 90% of which are singletons. The sequencing input was PBMCs or T cells enriched from blood (not recorded which). All receptors come from a young man who had recovered from COVID-19.

This chain connects TRBV4-1 to TRBJ1-5; 8 nucleotides match TRBD1. The CDR3 length is 16 residues. The germline gives CDR1 MGHRA, CDR2 YSYEKL. The trim removed 4 bases at V and 3 bases at J, leaving 8 bases unmatched. DNA of the CDR3: TGCGCCAGCAGCCGCGGACAGGGTAGGGACAATCAGCCCCAGCATTTT. Translated, it gives CASSRGQGRDNQPQHF.

The chain uses TRBV5-1 and TRBJ2-2; 10 bases line up with TRBD1. Germline-derived CDR1 and CDR2 are SGHRS and YFSETQ. The CDR3 is 14 amino acids. Trimming cost V 4 bases and J 6 bases; bases outside gene matches: 3. Here the CDR3 reads CASSAGTGAGELFF. CDR3 coding DNA: TGCGCCAGCAGCGCCGGGACAGGGGCCGGGGAGCTGTTTTTT. Complete variable domain (other parts from reference TRBV5-1 and TRBJ2-2): KAGVTQTPRYLIKTRGQQVTLSCSPISGHRSVSWYQQTPGQGLQFLFEYFSETQRNKGNFPGRFSGRQFSNSRSEMNVSTLELGDSALYLCASSAGTGAGELFFGEGSRLTVL.

The CDR3 sequence is CASSLEGGEDQPQHF. The DNA of the CDR3 is TGCGCCAGCAGCTTGGAAGGGGGGGAAGATCAGCCCCAGCATTTT. The chain is built from TRBV5-1 and TRBJ1-5; tentatively, D is TRBD1 (6 bases). Germline CDR1 is SGHRS and CDR2 is YFSETQ. CDR3 size: 15 residues. V was shortened by 0 bases and J by 5 bases, with 12 bases between the two germline ends.

This chain links TRBV27 with TRBJ2-3, with TRBD1 matching 9 bases. The J segment lost 2 bases and the V segment lost 5 bases, leaving 5 bases of the junction unmatched. The CDR3 has 15 amino acids. Germline CDR1 reads MNHEY; CDR2 reads SMNVEV (reference sequence). CDR3 nucleotides: TGTGCCAGCAGTCCGGGACAGGGTATCACAGATACGCAGTATTTT. Translating gives CASSPGQGITDTQYF.

V is TRBV19 and J is TRBJ2-7; 7 bases are a match to TRBD1. V shed 9 bases, J shed 6 bases, and the junction held 11 bases outside the gene matches. The CDR3 is 13 amino acids. CDR1 is LNHDA, CDR2 SQIVND, per germline (reference sequence). DNA of the CDR3: TGTGCCAGCCGAACAGGGGCGCTAGGCGAGCAGTACTTC. Encoded protein: CASRTGALGEQYF.

V and J are TRBV5-1 and TRBJ2-5; the match to TRBD1 covers 7 bases. Germline CDR1 SGHRS, CDR2 YFSETQ. The CDR3 sequence is 16 residues long. V dropped 1 base and J dropped 1; count of bases not matched to a gene: 7. The CDR3 DNA sequence: TGCGCCAGCAGCTTGACTAGAGGGGGCCTCCAAGAGACCCAGTACTTC. This codes for CASSLTRGGLQETQYF. Full variable domain (rest looked up from reference TRBV5-1 and TRBJ2-5): KAGVTQTPRYLIKTRGQQVTLSCSPISGHRSVSWYQQTPGQGLQFLFEYFSETQRNKGNFPGRFSGRQFSNSRSEMNVSTLELGDSALYLCASSLTRGGLQETQYFGPGTRLLVL.

The chain links TRBV5-8 to TRBJ1-6; TRBD1 matches 9 bases. Germline-derived CDR1 and CDR2 are SGHTS and YDEGEE. V gave up 0 bases and J gave up 6 bases; unmatched junction bases: 1. The CDR3 sequence is 15 residues long. Written as DNA, the CDR3 is TGTGCCAGCAGCTTGGCGACAGGGGGTAATTCACCCCTCCACTTT. Translated: CASSLATGGNSPLHF.

The chain combines TRBV12-3 or TRBV12-4 with TRBJ1-2; maybe TRBD1 (6 bases). The CDR3 contains 12 residues. V was shortened by 6 bases and J by 4 bases, with 9 bases between the two germline ends. CDR3 coding DNA: TGTGCCAGCAGACAGGGATCCTATGGCTACACCTTC. It is translated as CASRQGSYGYTF.

V is TRBV2 and J is TRBJ2-3; D is perhaps TRBD2 (5 bases). The CDR3 spans 15 residues. Between the trimmed V and J ends, which lost 2 bases and 2 bases, there was a span of 11 bases. Germline V gene data show CDR1 as SNHLY and CDR2 as FYNNEI. The CDR3 coding sequence is TGTGCCAGCAGTGAAAGGAGCGGCTACACAGATACGCAGTATTTT. The encoded protein is CASSERSGYTDTQYF.

V usage is TRBV28 and J usage is TRBJ2-5, with TRBD1 matching 8 bases. There are 13 residues in the CDR3. Per the germline V gene, CDR1 is MDHEN and CDR2 is SYDVKM. V lost 10 bases and J lost 3; bases outside the gene matches: 7. CDR3: CATRQGLKETQYF. For the CDR3, the DNA is TGTGCCACCCGACAGGGGTTGAAAGAGACCCAGTACTTC.

This sequence joins TRBV5-1 and TRBJ2-7, with D maybe TRBD1 (6 bases). The CDR3 extends over 15 amino acids. V lost 2 bases, J lost 0 bases, and 12 bases lay in between. The V gene's germline CDR1 is SGHRS and CDR2 YFSETQ. CDR3: CASSFGTPNSYEQYF. CDR3 sequence (DNA): TGCGCCAGCAGCTTCGGGACACCTAACTCCTACGAGCAGTACTTC.

V gene TRBV27 combines with J gene TRBJ1-5, with 7 bases that match TRBD1. Trimming removed 4 bases from V and 6 bases from J; junction bases left unmatched: 6. Germline V gene data show CDR1 as MNHEY and CDR2 as SMNVEV (reference sequence). The CDR3 consists of 14 residues. This CDR3 reads CASSSLGGRQPQHF. The CDR3 DNA reads as TGTGCCAGCAGTTCCCTAGGGGGCCGTCAGCCCCAGCATTTT.

This clone was seen more than once but under ten times. This chain joins TRBV10-3 and TRBJ1-3; D is uncertain. Trimming cost V 0 bases and J 4 bases, with 10 bases left between them. From germline, CDR1 is ENHRY and CDR2 SYGVKD. The CDR3 length is 15 residues. The CDR3 here is CAISESLPGGNTIYF. CDR3 coding DNA: TGTGCCATCAGTGAGTCCTTACCGGGGGGAAACACCATATATTTT.

The chain carries TRBV27 and TRBJ1-2; 7 nucleotides match TRBD1. This CDR3 has 14 residues. The V segment lost 6 bases and the J segment 4 bases; nucleotides outside the gene matches: 8. Germline V CDR1 and CDR2: MNHEY, SMNVEV (reference sequence). Written as DNA, the CDR3 is TGTGCCAGCAGCGATTACAGGGGTTCCTATGGCTACACCTTC. The encoded protein is CASSDYRGSYGYTF.

This sequence joins TRBV29-1 and TRBJ1-6; D remains ambiguous. This CDR3 is 14 amino acids long. Between the trimmed V and J ends, which lost 4 bases and 2 bases, there was a span of 9 bases. The germline V gene has CDR1 SQVTM and CDR2 ANQGSEA. The CDR3 loop reads CSVVEGPYNSPLHF. Here the CDR3 DNA reads TGCAGCGTTGTAGAGGGCCCCTATAATTCACCCCTCCACTTT.

The chain is built from TRBV3-1 (or the pseudogene TRBV3-2) and TRBJ2-2; D ambiguous. Germline values: CDR1 LGHDT, CDR2 YNNKEL (reference sequence). The V end was cut by 5 bases, the J end by 5 bases, with 12 bases between. The CDR3 extends over 14 amino acids. CDR3 sequence reads: CASSDDLPTGELFF. The CDR3 DNA sequence: TGTGCCAGCAGCGACGACTTGCCTACCGGGGAGCTGTTTTTT.

DNA of the CDR3: TGTGCCAGCAGCGTAACGACAGGGCCCAATCAGCCCCAGCATTTT. This gives the protein CASSVTTGPNQPQHF. The genes are TRBV7-6 and TRBJ1-5; the match to TRBD1 covers 7 bases. Per germline, CDR1 SGHVS and CDR2 FNYEAQ. The J segment lost 3 bases and the V segment lost 5 bases, leaving 7 bases of the junction unmatched. The CDR3 covers 15 residues.

V usage is TRBV7-9 and J usage is TRBJ2-7; possible D gene TRBD1, 5 bases. The germline CDR1 and CDR2 sequences are SEHNR and FQNEAQ (reference sequence). The CDR3 contains 14 residues. The V and J ends lost 5 bases and 6 bases respectively, with 17 bases between them. The CDR3 DNA reads as TGTGCCAGCAGCCCAGGGTTTGGCTGGGTCGAGCAGTACTTC. Its translation is CASSPGFGWVEQYF. The full variable domain, completed using reference TRBV7-9 and TRBJ2-7, is DTGVSQNPRHKITKRGQNVTFRCDPISEHNRLYWYRQTLGQGPEFLTYFQNEAQLEKSRLLSDRFSAERPKGSFSTLEIQRTEQGDSAMYLCASSPGFGWVEQYFGPGTRLTVT.

The chain recombines TRBV7-9 with TRBJ2-7, with a weak D call TRBD2 (5 bases). The CDR3 has 12 amino acids. Looked up from germline, CDR1 is SEHNR and CDR2 is FQNEAQ (reference sequence). V dropped 4 bases and J dropped 7 bases, with 11 bases sitting between them. CDR3: CASSSPREEQYF. The CDR3 DNA sequence: TGTGCCAGCAGCTCCCCGAGGGAAGAGCAGTACTTC.

This chain connects TRBV28 to TRBJ1-2, with D possibly matching TRBD1 (6 bases). In germline, CDR1 is MDHEN, CDR2 SYDVKM. The V gene lost 6 bases and the J gene lost 2 bases, with 13 bases spanning the gap. The CDR3 runs 14 residues. The CDR3 DNA is TGTGCCAGCAGCTTCCTCCAGGGGAACTATGGCTACACCTTC. It translates to CASSFLQGNYGYTF.

The chain carries TRBV6-5 and TRBJ2-7; 13 nucleotides line up with TRBD2. This CDR3 has 15 residues. Trimming removed 6 bases from V and 4 bases from J; junction bases left unmatched: 6. Germline CDR1 is MNHEY and CDR2 is SVGAGI. In DNA, the CDR3 is TGTGCCAGCAGGTCACTAGCGGGAGGGGAATACGAGCAGTACTTC. Protein product: CASRSLAGGEYEQYF.

The chain is built from TRBV9 and TRBJ2-5, with 7 bases lining up with TRBD2. The germline V gene has CDR1 SGDLS and CDR2 YYNGEE. The junction had 10 bases not matched to a gene; V was cut back by 4 bases and J by 4 bases. The length of the CDR3 is 15 residues. DNA of the CDR3: TGTGCCAGCAGCTTAAGAGGGACTACGGGAGAGACCCAGTACTTC. Translated: CASSLRGTTGETQYF.

The rearrangement links TRBV3-1 (or the pseudogene TRBV3-2) to TRBJ2-5; TRBD1 aligns across 8 bases. Trimming at V came to 4 bases and at J to 4 bases, leaving 17 bases not matched to a gene. The CDR3 consists of 18 residues. CDR1 LGHDT and CDR2 YNNKEL come from the germline V gene (reference sequence). The CDR3 loop reads CASSLGGGVRGLSETQYF. The CDR3, as DNA: TGTGCCAGCAGCCTAGGGGGTGGCGTCAGGGGGCTTTCAGAGACCCAGTACTTC.

V is TRBV4-1 and J is TRBJ2-3, with 8 bases aligning to TRBD2. In germline, CDR1 is MGHRA, CDR2 YSYEKL. V gave up 0 bases and J gave up 4 bases; unmatched junction bases: 3. This CDR3 spans 15 amino acids. The CDR3: CASSQDLAGPDTQYF. The DNA for the CDR3 is TGCGCCAGCAGCCAAGACCTAGCGGGTCCAGATACGCAGTATTTT.

The chain carries TRBV14 and TRBJ1-2; D gene ambiguous. This CDR3 region has 12 residues. Trimming removed 4 bases from V and 7 bases from J, with 10 bases in between. Germline lookup yields CDR1 SGHDN and CDR2 FVKESK. The CDR3 spells CASSPKDFGYTF. The DNA for the CDR3 is TGTGCCAGCAGCCCAAAAGACTTTGGCTACACCTTC.

The rearrangement uses TRBV19 and TRBJ1-6; TRBD1 is a possible D gene (5 bases). CDR1 LNHDA and CDR2 SQIVND come from the germline V gene (reference sequence). The V end was cut by 8 bases, the J end by 6 bases, with 11 bases between. The CDR3 is 13 residues long. As DNA, the CDR3 is TGTGCCAGTGGCGCAGGGTCTAATTCACCCCTCCACTTT. Encoded protein: CASGAGSNSPLHF. Full variable domain (remainder filled in from reference TRBV19 and TRBJ1-6): DGGITQSPKYLFRKEGQNVTLSCEQNLNHDAMYWYRQDPGQGLRLIYYSQIVNDFQKGDIAEGYSVSREKKESFPLTVTSAQKNPTAFYLCASGAGSNSPLHFGNGTRLTVT.

Regarding this clone: This same CDR3 is encoded by further DNA sequences in the sample. V gene TRBV5-1 combines with J gene TRBJ1-1, with 9 bases matching TRBD1. The CDR3 loop spans 15 amino acids. With 4 bases clipped from V and 4 bases from J, the junction kept 8 bases outside the gene matches. The germline CDR1 and CDR2 sequences are SGHRS and YFSETQ. The CDR3 sequence: CASSLETGGITEAFF. The CDR3, as DNA: TGCGCCAGCAGCCTCGAGACAGGGGGAATCACTGAAGCTTTCTTT.

The genes are TRBV5-1 and TRBJ2-3; D remains unclear. The germline V gene encodes CDR1 SGHRS and CDR2 YFSETQ. Between the trimmed V and J ends, which lost 4 bases and 4 bases, there was a span of 13 bases. This CDR3 has 14 amino acids. CDR3 nucleotides: TGCGCCAGCAGCCCCTCTAGTGGGTCAGATACGCAGTATTTT. Its translation: CASSPSSGSDTQYF. The complete variable domain, with remaining parts taken from reference TRBV5-1 and TRBJ2-3, reads KAGVTQTPRYLIKTRGQQVTLSCSPISGHRSVSWYQQTPGQGLQFLFEYFSETQRNKGNFPGRFSGRQFSNSRSEMNVSTLELGDSALYLCASSPSSGSDTQYFGPGTRLTVL.

This chain connects TRBV3-1 (or the pseudogene TRBV3-2) to TRBJ2-1; 8 positions agree with TRBD2. V was pared by 0 bases and J by 3 bases, with 4 bases of the junction left unmatched. CDR3 length: 16 residues. Germline CDR1 LGHDT, CDR2 YNNKEL (reference sequence). The CDR3 reads CASSQEPGTSYNEQFF. The DNA of the CDR3 is TGTGCCAGCAGCCAAGAACCCGGGACTAGCTACAATGAGCAGTTCTTC.

The chain links TRBV10-3 to TRBJ2-7; D not certain. This CDR3 is 13 amino acids long. Trimming took 3 bases from V and 5 from J, leaving 11 bases between them. Germline-derived CDR1 and CDR2 are ENHRY and SYGVKD. The DNA for the CDR3 is TGTGCCATCAGTGAAGGAAGACAAGACGAGCAGTACTTC. This codes for CAISEGRQDEQYF.